A selection of T cell receptor beta chains follows, all from one sample in a study of identical twins. TCRdb analysed the 5' RACE reads with MiXCR anew, one entry per CDR3 protein. The table includes about 200,000 distinct CDR3 sequences, around 8% detected once. This sample was shared with a second study, whose subject was yellow fever vaccine responses in identical twins.

Sequenced input: memory (CD45RO+) T cells sorted from blood. The receptors come from a woman aged 18-29 years in good health. The CDR3 runs from the conserved cysteine through the conserved F or W. Fields, in order: D gene, J gene, clone size, V gene, CDR3 DNA, CDR3 protein. A D gene is named only where the DNA matches it firmly. Where a row states a size, it is once, few, many or the class of an expanded clone; other rows omit it.

TRBD2 TRBJ2-5 - TRBV3-1 TGTGCCAGCAGCCGAAGGACTAGCGGGAGGGCAGAGACCCAGTACTTC CASSRRTSGRAETQYF
- TRBJ2-1 many TRBV6-4 TGTGCCAGCAGTGACTCTGGATCCAATGAGCAGTTCTTC CASSDSGSNEQFF
TRBD1 TRBJ2-7 many TRBV28 TGTGCCAGCAGTCTGAGGACAGGGTACGAGCAGTACTTC CASSLRTGYEQYF
- TRBJ1-2 - TRBV7-2 TGTGCCAGCAGCTTAGTTCGGGCGGGTTCGAGGGATCCAGGCTACACCTTC CASSLVRAGSRDPGYTF
TRBD2 TRBJ2-3 - TRBV5-4 TGTGCCAGCAGCATAGCGGGGGACAGCACAGATACGCAGTATTTT CASSIAGDSTDTQYF
TRBD1 TRBJ1-3 - TRBV6-1 TGTGCCAGCAGTGAGACAGGGTTCGGAAACACCATATATTTT CASSETGFGNTIYF
TRBD2 TRBJ2-3 - TRBV7-8 TGTGCCAGCAGCTCAATAGCGGGAGGGCCCACAGATACGCAGTATTTT CASSSIAGGPTDTQYF
TRBD2 TRBJ2-3 - TRBV9 TGTGCCAGCAGCACCCTTGGCGGGGGGGCCCCGACAGATACGCAGTATTTT CASSTLGGGAPTDTQYF
- TRBJ2-7 many TRBV5-1 TGCGCCAGCAGCACCGGGACTGAAGCCTACGAGCAGTACTTC CASSTGTEAYEQYF
- TRBJ2-7 few TRBV6-2/TRBV6-3 TGTGCCAGCAGTTCCGGGTCGGCTCCCCACGAGCAGTACTTC CASSSGSAPHEQYF
TRBD1 TRBJ2-1 few TRBV29-1 TGCAGCGTGGGACAGGGGGCGGATGAGCAGTTCTTC CSVGQGADEQFF
TRBD1 TRBJ2-4 - TRBV11-2 TGTGCCAGCAGCTTAGCTCCAGGGGGTACGGGAAACATTCAGTACTTC CASSLAPGGTGNIQYF
- TRBJ1-1 few TRBV7-2 TGTGCCAGCAGCTTAGGGTCCCAGTCGGCTTTCTTT CASSLGSQSAFF
TRBD2 TRBJ2-1 - TRBV5-1 TGCGCCAGCAGCTTCCTAGCGGGGGGGACGGGCGATGAGCAGTTCTTC CASSFLAGGTGDEQFF
TRBD2 TRBJ2-3 many TRBV7-8 TGTGCCAGCAGCTACGGGACTAGCCGCAGCACAGATACGCAGTATTTT CASSYGTSRSTDTQYF
TRBD2 TRBJ2-4 few TRBV10-3 TGTGCCATCAGTGAGTGGGCTAGCGGGAGCGAGGGAGCCAAAAACATTCAGTACTTC CAISEWASGSEGAKNIQYF
TRBD1 TRBJ1-1 many TRBV7-2 TGTGCCAGCAGCCGTGGACAGGGCGGAAGTGAAGCTTTCTTT CASSRGQGGSEAFF
- TRBJ2-4 - TRBV28 TGTGCCAGCATCACCCGGGACAACCTCGTACTATCCAAAAACATTCAGTACTTC CASITRDNLVLSKNIQYF
TRBD1 TRBJ1-4 - TRBV5-6 TGTGCCAGCAGCCGACAGGGGGGTGATGAAAAACTGTTTTTT CASSRQGGDEKLFF
- TRBJ2-5 many TRBV6-2/TRBV6-3 TGTGCCAGCGCACAGGGAGAGGCCTTCGCCGAAGAGACCCAGTACTTC CASAQGEAFAEETQYF
TRBD2 TRBJ2-2 many TRBV7-9 TGTGCCAGCAACCTAGCGGGAGCCCCCGGGGAGCTGTTTTTT CASNLAGAPGELFF
- TRBJ2-7 - TRBV9 TGTGCCAGCAGCGTAGCGTCTGTGAGCTCCTACGAGCAGTACTTC CASSVASVSSYEQYF
TRBD1 TRBJ2-7 - TRBV6-1 TGTGCCAGCAGTGAAGTAGGGGGCCGAAACTACGAGCAGTACTTC CASSEVGGRNYEQYF
- TRBJ2-1 many TRBV28 TGTGCCAGCAGTCTCTGGGACACCCCGATTTTAACTCCTAGACTTAGCTCCTACAATGAGCAGTTCTTC CASSLWDTPILTPRLSSYNEQFF
- TRBJ2-4 - TRBV27 TGTGCCAGCAGTTTAGGGGAGGTGTCCAAAAACATTCAGTACTTC CASSLGEVSKNIQYF
- TRBJ2-4 few TRBV6-1 TGTGCCAGCTCGGGGGACCAAGCCAAAAACATTCAGTACTTC CASSGDQAKNIQYF
TRBD1 TRBJ1-1 many TRBV12-3/TRBV12-4 TGTGCCAGCAGACGGGACAGGGGCACTGAAGCTTTCTTT CASRRDRGTEAFF
- TRBJ2-3 few TRBV5-1 TGCGCCAGCAGCTCCGGAGTCGGGACAGATACGCAGTATTTT CASSSGVGTDTQYF
TRBD1 TRBJ2-1 few TRBV7-7 TGTGCTAGCAGCCCGGACAGGGCCAGGTACAATGAGCAGTTCTTC CASSPDRARYNEQFF
TRBD2 TRBJ2-7 - TRBV20-1 TGCAGTGCTAGAGATTTTGGAGCGGGGGGCCCTCGGGGACGCTACGAGCAGTACTTC CSARDFGAGGPRGRYEQYF
- TRBJ2-3 - TRBV20-1 TGCAGTGCCTCTAGAGTAGCTAGCACAGATACGCAGTATTTT CSASRVASTDTQYF
- TRBJ1-6 many TRBV12-3/TRBV12-4 TGTGCCAGCAGTTCACCGACGGAAGATAATTCACCCCTCCACTTT CASSSPTEDNSPLHF
- TRBJ1-5 many TRBV12-3/TRBV12-4 TGTGCCAGCAGTTTAAATTCCGGTGGCCAGCCCCAGCATTTT CASSLNSGGQPQHF